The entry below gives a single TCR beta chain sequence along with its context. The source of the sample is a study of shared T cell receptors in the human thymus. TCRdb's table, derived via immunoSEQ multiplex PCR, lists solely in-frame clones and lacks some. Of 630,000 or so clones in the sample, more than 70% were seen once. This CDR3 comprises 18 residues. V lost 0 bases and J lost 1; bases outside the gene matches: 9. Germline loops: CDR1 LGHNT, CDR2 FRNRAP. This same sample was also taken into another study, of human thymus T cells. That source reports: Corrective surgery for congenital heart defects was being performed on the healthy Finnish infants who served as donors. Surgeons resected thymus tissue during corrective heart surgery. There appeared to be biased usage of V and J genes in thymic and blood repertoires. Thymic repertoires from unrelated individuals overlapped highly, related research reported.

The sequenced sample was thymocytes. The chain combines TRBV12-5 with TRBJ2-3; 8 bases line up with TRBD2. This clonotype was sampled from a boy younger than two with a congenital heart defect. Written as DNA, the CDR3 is TGTGCTAGTGGTTTGGTACGGGATCGGGGGGGTGGCACAGATACGCAGTATTTT. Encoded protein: CASGLVRDRGGGTDTQYF.